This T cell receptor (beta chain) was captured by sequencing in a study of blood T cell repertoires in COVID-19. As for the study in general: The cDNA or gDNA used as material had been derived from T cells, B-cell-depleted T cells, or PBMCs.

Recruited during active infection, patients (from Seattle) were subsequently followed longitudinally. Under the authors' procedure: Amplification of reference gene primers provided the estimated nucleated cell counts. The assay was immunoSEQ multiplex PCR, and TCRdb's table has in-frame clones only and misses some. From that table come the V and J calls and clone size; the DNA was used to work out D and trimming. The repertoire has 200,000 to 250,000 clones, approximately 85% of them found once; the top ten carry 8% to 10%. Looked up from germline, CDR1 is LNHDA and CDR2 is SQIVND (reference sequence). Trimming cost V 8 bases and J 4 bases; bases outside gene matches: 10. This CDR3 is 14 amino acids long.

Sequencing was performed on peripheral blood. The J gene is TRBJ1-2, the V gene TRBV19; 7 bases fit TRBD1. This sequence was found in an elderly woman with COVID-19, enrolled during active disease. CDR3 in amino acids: CASASTGSLYGYTF. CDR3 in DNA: TGTGCCAGTGCTTCGACAGGGAGTCTCTATGGCTACACCTTC.